Listed below are T cell receptor beta chains from one sample, sequenced in a study of technical replicates of blood from a handful of donors. Method: immunoSEQ multiplex PCR; TCRdb's copy keeps in-frame clones and lacks some. The sample yields 75,000 to 90,000 clones, roughly nine tenths seen once. Sequenced material: T cells isolated from PBMCs. These receptors originate from a human donor in good health. CDR3s include the opening cysteine and the closing phenylalanine or tryptophan. D genes are given only for firm matches. Rows may omit the clone size; those that give it use once, few, many or a size class.

D gene: TRBD2
V gene: TRBV7-9
clone size: once
J gene: TRBJ2-3
CDR3 protein: CASSHTLAGGATDTQYF
CDR3 DNA: TGTGCCAGCAGCCACACTCTAGCGGGGGGAGCCACAGATACGCAGTATTTT

D gene: NA
V gene: TRBV10-1
clone size: NA
J gene: TRBJ2-7
CDR3 protein: CASSSTQTGTRSGEQYF
CDR3 DNA: TGCGCCAGCAGTTCCACTCAAACCGGGACACGGTCCGGCGAGCAGTACTTC

D gene: NA
V gene: TRBV11-2
clone size: once
J gene: TRBJ2-7
CDR3 protein: CASSSGGGTYEQYF
CDR3 DNA: TGTGCCAGCAGCTCCGGCGGAGGGACCTACGAGCAGTACTTC

D gene: NA
V gene: TRBV6-5
clone size: NA
J gene: TRBJ1-1
CDR3 protein: CASSYSPGSVDTEAFF
CDR3 DNA: TGTGCCAGCAGTTACTCCCCAGGGTCTGTGGACACTGAAGCTTTCTTT

D gene: TRBD1
V gene: TRBV7-2
clone size: once
J gene: TRBJ1-6
CDR3 protein: CASRLTGGSYNSPLHF
CDR3 DNA: TGTGCCAGCAGACTCACAGGGGGCTCCTATAATTCACCCCTCCACTTT

D gene: NA
V gene: TRBV7-8
clone size: NA
J gene: TRBJ2-5
CDR3 protein: CASSAAGLGDQETQYF
CDR3 DNA: TGTGCCAGCAGCGCCGCGGGACTGGGGGACCAAGAGACCCAGTACTTC

D gene: TRBD2
V gene: TRBV7-9
clone size: few
J gene: TRBJ2-1
CDR3 protein: CASSLAGTSGSYEQFF
CDR3 DNA: TGTGCCAGCAGCTTAGCAGGGACTAGCGGGAGCTATGAGCAGTTCTTC

D gene: NA
V gene: TRBV6-1
clone size: NA
J gene: TRBJ2-5
CDR3 protein: CASIGAGGPRETQYF
CDR3 DNA: TGTGCCAGCATAGGAGCGGGCGGACCGCGGGAGACCCAGTACTTC

D gene: NA
V gene: TRBV11-2
clone size: NA
J gene: TRBJ2-7
CDR3 protein: CASSLGGVPREQYF
CDR3 DNA: TGTGCCAGCAGCTTAGGGGGGGTTCCGCGGGAGCAGTACTTC

D gene: NA
V gene: TRBV10-2
clone size: NA
J gene: TRBJ2-5
CDR3 protein: CASANLDEETQYF
CDR3 DNA: TGCGCCAGCGCAAACCTAGATGAGGAGACCCAGTACTTC

D gene: TRBD2
V gene: TRBV5-1
clone size: NA
J gene: TRBJ2-5
CDR3 protein: CASSLEPWGGRLIHQETQYF
CDR3 DNA: TGCGCCAGCAGCTTGGAGCCGTGGGGGGGAAGACTAATCCACCAAGAGACCCAGTACTTC

D gene: NA
V gene: TRBV5-1
clone size: once
J gene: TRBJ1-1
CDR3 protein: CASSFTGIRTEAFF
CDR3 DNA: TGCGCCAGCAGCTTTACGGGTATAAGGACTGAAGCTTTCTTT

D gene: NA
V gene: TRBV29-1
clone size: NA
J gene: TRBJ2-4
CDR3 protein: CSVEVQAYIQYF
CDR3 DNA: TGCAGCGTTGAAGTTCAAGCGTACATTCAGTACTTC

D gene: TRBD1
V gene: TRBV7-3
clone size: NA
J gene: TRBJ1-2
CDR3 protein: CASSLWGGTDYGYTF
CDR3 DNA: TGTGCCAGCAGCTTATGGGGCGGGACAGACTATGGCTACACCTTC

D gene: TRBD1
V gene: TRBV7-8
clone size: NA
J gene: TRBJ2-7
CDR3 protein: CASSPGQGYEQYF
CDR3 DNA: TGTGCCAGCAGCCCCGGACAGGGCTACGAGCAGTACTTC

D gene: TRBD1
V gene: TRBV6-1
clone size: NA
J gene: TRBJ2-1
CDR3 protein: CASSARDRGNEQFF
CDR3 DNA: TGTGCCAGCAGTGCCCGGGACAGGGGGAATGAGCAGTTCTTC

D gene: TRBD1
V gene: TRBV5-1
clone size: NA
J gene: TRBJ1-3
CDR3 protein: CASSLGTGGWSSFSGNTIYF
CDR3 DNA: TGCGCCAGCAGCTTGGGGACAGGGGGCTGGAGTTCGTTCTCTGGAAACACCATATATTTT

D gene: TRBD1
V gene: TRBV6-5
clone size: NA
J gene: TRBJ1-1
CDR3 protein: CASSSPGQAFF
CDR3 DNA: TGTGCCAGCAGTTCCCCGGGACAGGCTTTCTTT

D gene: NA
V gene: TRBV10-3
clone size: once
J gene: TRBJ1-5
CDR3 protein: CAISESNTRAQHF
CDR3 DNA: TGTGCCATCAGTGAGTCGAATACGCGAGCCCAGCATTTT

D gene: TRBD2
V gene: TRBV5-1
clone size: NA
J gene: TRBJ2-7
CDR3 protein: CATRLAGNYEQYF
CDR3 DNA: TGCGCCACTAGACTAGCGGGTAACTACGAGCAGTACTTC

D gene: NA
V gene: TRBV6-1
clone size: NA
J gene: TRBJ1-3
CDR3 protein: CASRVDSGNTIYF
CDR3 DNA: TGTGCCAGCCGAGTAGATTCTGGAAACACCATATATTTT

D gene: NA
V gene: TRBV19
clone size: NA
J gene: TRBJ1-2
CDR3 protein: CASRFRGLNYGYTF
CDR3 DNA: TGTGCCAGCCGCTTCAGAGGGCTGAACTATGGCTACACCTTC

D gene: NA
V gene: TRBV14
clone size: NA
J gene: TRBJ1-2
CDR3 protein: CASSQGAGSYGYTF
CDR3 DNA: TGTGCCAGCAGCCAAGGGGCGGGTTCCTATGGCTACACCTTC

D gene: NA
V gene: TRBV7-6
clone size: NA
J gene: TRBJ2-3
CDR3 protein: CASSLRQSGGTDTQYF
CDR3 DNA: TGTGCCAGCAGCTTAAGGCAGTCAGGCGGGACAGATACGCAGTATTTT

D gene: NA
V gene: TRBV5-1
clone size: NA
J gene: TRBJ2-7
CDR3 protein: CASSSTGSSSYEQYF
CDR3 DNA: TGCGCCAGCAGCTCAACCGGGTCTAGCTCCTACGAGCAGTACTTC

D gene: NA
V gene: TRBV6-5
clone size: NA
J gene: TRBJ1-3
CDR3 protein: CASSEVVGNTIYF
CDR3 DNA: TGTGCCAGCAGCGAGGTCGTAGGAAACACCATATATTTT

D gene: NA
V gene: TRBV5-4
clone size: NA
J gene: TRBJ2-3
CDR3 protein: CASSSGGYGIDTQYF
CDR3 DNA: TGTGCCAGCAGCTCCGGAGGGTATGGGATAGATACGCAGTATTTT

D gene: NA
V gene: TRBV5-5
clone size: NA
J gene: TRBJ2-7
CDR3 protein: CASSLELAWLEQYF
CDR3 DNA: TGTGCCAGCAGCTTGGAACTAGCCTGGCTCGAGCAGTACTTC

D gene: TRBD1
V gene: TRBV9
clone size: NA
J gene: TRBJ1-2
CDR3 protein: CASSPRTGINYGYTF
CDR3 DNA: TGTGCCAGCAGCCCGAGGACAGGGATTAACTATGGCTACACCTTC

D gene: NA
V gene: TRBV7-8
clone size: NA
J gene: TRBJ2-1
CDR3 protein: CASSPGKEAYNEQFF
CDR3 DNA: TGTGCCAGCAGCCCCGGGAAGGAGGCCTACAATGAGCAGTTCTTC

D gene: NA
V gene: TRBV4-2
clone size: NA
J gene: TRBJ2-1
CDR3 protein: CASSQAPRRDSPYNEQFF
CDR3 DNA: TGTGCCAGCAGCCAAGCACCTCGGCGGGACTCACCCTACAATGAGCAGTTCTTC

D gene: NA
V gene: TRBV4-1
clone size: NA
J gene: TRBJ2-7
CDR3 protein: CASSQDRVFSYEQYF
CDR3 DNA: TGCGCCAGCAGCCAAGACAGGGTCTTTTCCTACGAGCAGTACTTC

D gene: NA
V gene: TRBV4-1
clone size: NA
J gene: TRBJ2-1
CDR3 protein: CASSQGGGETYNEQFF
CDR3 DNA: TGCGCCAGCAGCCAAGGAGGCGGGGAAACCTACAATGAGCAGTTCTTC

D gene: TRBD2
V gene: TRBV5-4
clone size: NA
J gene: TRBJ2-7
CDR3 protein: CASSLGGLAGGYSYEQYF
CDR3 DNA: TGTGCCAGCAGCTTGGGAGGACTAGCGGGGGGATACTCCTACGAGCAGTACTTC

D gene: NA
V gene: TRBV28
clone size: NA
J gene: TRBJ2-5
CDR3 protein: CASSYNRDQGGETQYF
CDR3 DNA: TGTGCCAGCAGTTACAACCGGGACCAGGGAGGAGAGACCCAGTACTTC

D gene: TRBD1
V gene: TRBV27
clone size: NA
J gene: TRBJ2-6
CDR3 protein: CASSLRQGSGANVLTF
CDR3 DNA: TGTGCCAGCAGTTTAAGACAGGGGTCCGGGGCCAACGTCCTGACTTTC

D gene: NA
V gene: TRBV27
clone size: NA
J gene: TRBJ1-5
CDR3 protein: CASSPQGNEPQHF
CDR3 DNA: TGTGCCAGCAGCCCCCAGGGTAATGAGCCCCAGCATTTT

D gene: TRBD1
V gene: TRBV5-4
clone size: NA
J gene: TRBJ1-2
CDR3 protein: CASSSGGFRGTELNYGYTF
CDR3 DNA: TGTGCCAGCAGCTCCGGCGGCTTTCGGGGGACAGAGCTTAACTATGGCTACACCTTC

D gene: NA
V gene: TRBV4-1
clone size: NA
J gene: TRBJ2-1
CDR3 protein: CASSQGARGQYNEQFF
CDR3 DNA: TGCGCCAGCAGCCAAGGGGCCAGGGGTCAGTACAATGAGCAGTTCTTC

D gene: TRBD1
V gene: TRBV5-1
clone size: NA
J gene: TRBJ2-7
CDR3 protein: CASIRAPGQGVYEQYF
CDR3 DNA: TGCGCCAGCATTCGGGCCCCGGGACAGGGGGTTTACGAGCAGTACTTC

D gene: NA
V gene: TRBV18
clone size: once
J gene: TRBJ2-5
CDR3 protein: CASSPRQVQETQYF
CDR3 DNA: TGTGCCAGCTCACCCCGACAGGTCCAAGAGACCCAGTACTTC

D gene: NA
V gene: TRBV6-5
clone size: NA
J gene: TRBJ2-3
CDR3 protein: CASSATGPDTQYF
CDR3 DNA: TGTGCCAGCAGTGCGACTGGCCCAGATACGCAGTATTTT

D gene: TRBD2
V gene: TRBV15
clone size: NA
J gene: TRBJ2-2
CDR3 protein: CATSTDLTSGSNTGELFF
CDR3 DNA: TGTGCCACCAGCACGGACTTAACTAGCGGTTCGAACACCGGGGAGCTGTTTTTT

D gene: TRBD1
V gene: TRBV5-5
clone size: NA
J gene: TRBJ1-2
CDR3 protein: CASSSTPDRVRSDYGYTF
CDR3 DNA: TGTGCCAGCAGCTCCACCCCAGACAGGGTAAGAAGCGACTATGGCTACACCTTC

D gene: NA
V gene: TRBV18
clone size: NA
J gene: TRBJ1-2
CDR3 protein: CASSPGENYGYTF
CDR3 DNA: TGTGCCAGCTCACCAGGAGAAAACTATGGCTACACCTTC

D gene: NA
V gene: TRBV7-8
clone size: NA
J gene: TRBJ2-2
CDR3 protein: CASSLKRGGERAGELFF
CDR3 DNA: TGTGCCAGCAGCTTGAAAAGGGGGGGAGAAAGGGCCGGGGAGCTGTTTTTT

D gene: TRBD1
V gene: TRBV11-3
clone size: NA
J gene: TRBJ1-3
CDR3 protein: CASSPDRARGNTIYF
CDR3 DNA: TGTGCCAGCAGTCCGGACAGGGCTCGGGGAAACACCATATATTTT

D gene: NA
V gene: TRBV4-1
clone size: NA
J gene: TRBJ2-1
CDR3 protein: CASSPQGLSHEQFF
CDR3 DNA: TGCGCCAGCAGCCCCCAGGGTCTTAGCCATGAGCAGTTCTTC

D gene: TRBD1
V gene: TRBV7-9
clone size: NA
J gene: TRBJ1-3
CDR3 protein: CASSHTDRGSGNTIYF
CDR3 DNA: TGTGCCAGCAGCCACACTGACAGGGGCTCTGGAAACACCATATATTTT

D gene: NA
V gene: TRBV5-6
clone size: NA
J gene: TRBJ1-2
CDR3 protein: CASSLLPIEGYTF
CDR3 DNA: TGTGCCAGCAGCTTGTTACCCATTGAGGGCTACACCTTC

D gene: TRBD1
V gene: TRBV6-1
clone size: NA
J gene: TRBJ2-2
CDR3 protein: CASSEPGQGAGELFF
CDR3 DNA: TGTGCCAGCAGTGAACCGGGACAGGGGGCTGGGGAGCTGTTTTTT

D gene: NA
V gene: TRBV5-1
clone size: NA
J gene: TRBJ2-5
CDR3 protein: CASSLGGFRETQYF
CDR3 DNA: TGCGCCAGCAGCTTGGGAGGGTTCAGAGAGACCCAGTACTTC

D gene: TRBD1
V gene: TRBV2
clone size: once
J gene: TRBJ2-7
CDR3 protein: CASSGQPPSLVF
CDR3 DNA: TGTGCCAGCTCGGGACAGCCTCCTTCTCTCGTCTTC